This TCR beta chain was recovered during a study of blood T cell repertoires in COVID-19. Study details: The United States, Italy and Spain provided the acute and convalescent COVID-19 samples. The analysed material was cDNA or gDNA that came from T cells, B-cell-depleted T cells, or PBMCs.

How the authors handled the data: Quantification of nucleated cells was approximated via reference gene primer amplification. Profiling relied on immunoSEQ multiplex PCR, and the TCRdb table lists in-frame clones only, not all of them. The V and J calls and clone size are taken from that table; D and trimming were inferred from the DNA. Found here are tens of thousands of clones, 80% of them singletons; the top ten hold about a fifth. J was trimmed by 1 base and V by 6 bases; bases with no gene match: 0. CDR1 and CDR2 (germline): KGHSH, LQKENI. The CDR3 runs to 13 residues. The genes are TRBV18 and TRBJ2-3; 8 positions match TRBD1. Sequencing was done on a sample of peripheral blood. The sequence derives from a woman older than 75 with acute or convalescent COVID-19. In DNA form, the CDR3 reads TGTGCCAGCTCGGGACAGGGCACAGATACGCAGTATTTT. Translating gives CASSGQGTDTQYF.